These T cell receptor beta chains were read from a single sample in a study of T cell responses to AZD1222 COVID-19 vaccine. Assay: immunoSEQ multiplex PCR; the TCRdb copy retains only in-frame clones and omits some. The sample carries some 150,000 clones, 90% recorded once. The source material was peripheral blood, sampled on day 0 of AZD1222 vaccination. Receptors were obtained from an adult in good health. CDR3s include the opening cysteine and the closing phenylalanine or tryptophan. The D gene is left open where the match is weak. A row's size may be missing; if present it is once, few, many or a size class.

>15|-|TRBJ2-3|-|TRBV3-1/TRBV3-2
TGTGCCAGCAGCCAGATGCGCGGGAGCACAGATACGCAGTATTTT
CASSQMRGSTDTQYF
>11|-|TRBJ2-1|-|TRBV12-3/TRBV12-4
TGTGCCAGCAGTTCTGGGGATGAGCAGTTCTTC
CASSSGDEQFF
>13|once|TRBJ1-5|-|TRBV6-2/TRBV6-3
TGTGCCAGCAGTTCGGCCCAACCCCAGCCCCAGCATTTT
CASSSAQPQPQHF
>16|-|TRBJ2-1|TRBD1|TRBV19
TGTGCCAGTAGTATAGACCAAAGGGGGCTAGGGGATGAGCAGTTCTTC
CASSIDQRGLGDEQFF
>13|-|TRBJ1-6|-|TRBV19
TGTGGTAGCAACACCAACTATAATTCACCCCTCCACTTT
CGSNTNYNSPLHF
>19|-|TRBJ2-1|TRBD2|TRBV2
TGTGCCAGCAGCAAGACTCCTAGCGGGAGGGCCATCGGGTACAATGAGCAGTTCTTC
CASSKTPSGRAIGYNEQFF
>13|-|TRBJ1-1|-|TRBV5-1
TGCGCCAGCAGCTTGGCCTCGGACACTGAAGCTTTCTTT
CASSLASDTEAFF
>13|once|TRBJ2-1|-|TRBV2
TGTGCCAGCCCTGGAACGGGCTACAATGAGCAGTTCTTC
CASPGTGYNEQFF
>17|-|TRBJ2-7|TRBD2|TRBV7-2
TGTGCCAGCAGCTTGACTAGCGGGGGGTCCAGCTCCTACGAGCAGTACTTC
CASSLTSGGSSSYEQYF
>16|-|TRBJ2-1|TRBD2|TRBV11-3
TGTGCCAGCAGCTTAGTTGAGGGAGGGCCCTCTAGTGAGCAGTTCTTC
CASSLVEGGPSSEQFF
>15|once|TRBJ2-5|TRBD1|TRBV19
TGTGCCAGTAGTACCCAGGACAGGCAATACGGGACCCAGTACTTC
CASSTQDRQYGTQYF
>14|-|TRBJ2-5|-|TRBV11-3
TGTGCCAGCGCCAAGGGGGGGGGTCAAGAGACCCAGTACTTC
CASAKGGGQETQYF
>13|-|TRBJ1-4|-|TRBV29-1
TGCAGCTTCAGCCCCCCGGGTTTAGAAAAACTGTTTTTT
CSFSPPGLEKLFF
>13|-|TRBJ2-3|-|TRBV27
TGTGCCAGCACCGCCGTACTTAAGGATACGCAGTATTTT
CASTAVLKDTQYF
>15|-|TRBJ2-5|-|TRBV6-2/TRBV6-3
TGTGCCAGCAGTTCCAGCTGGAGCCTTCAAGAGACCCAGTACTTC
CASSSSWSLQETQYF
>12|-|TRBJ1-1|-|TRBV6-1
TGTGCCAGCAGTGAATGGGGGACTGAAGCTTTCTTT
CASSEWGTEAFF
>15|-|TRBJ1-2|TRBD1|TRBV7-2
TGTGCCAGCAGCGTCGGGACAGGGTGGGTCTATGGCTACACCTTC
CASSVGTGWVYGYTF
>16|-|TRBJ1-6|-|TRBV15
TGTGCCACCAGCAGAGACAGCACAGGGCTGAATTCACCCCTCCACTTT
CATSRDSTGLNSPLHF
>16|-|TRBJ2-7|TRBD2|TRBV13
TGTGCCAGCAGCTTATGGGGACTAGCGGGAGGATACGAGCAGTACTTC
CASSLWGLAGGYEQYF
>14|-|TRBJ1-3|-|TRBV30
TGTGCCTGGAGCCGGACGGTCTCTGGAAACACCATATATTTT
CAWSRTVSGNTIYF
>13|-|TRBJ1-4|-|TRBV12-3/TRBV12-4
TGTGCCAGCTCCGCCGTGCAAACGGAAAAACTGTTTTTT
CASSAVQTEKLFF
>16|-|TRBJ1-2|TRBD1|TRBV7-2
TGTGCCAGCAGCTTAACGGCGGGACAGCCTAACTATGGCTACACCTTC
CASSLTAGQPNYGYTF
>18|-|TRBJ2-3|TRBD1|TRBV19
TGTGCCAGTAGTACAACCCACCAAGCAGGGGGAGGCACAGATACGCAGTATTTT
CASSTTHQAGGGTDTQYF
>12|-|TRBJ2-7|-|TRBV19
TGTGCCAGTAGTATGGGGACCTACGAGCAGTACTTC
CASSMGTYEQYF
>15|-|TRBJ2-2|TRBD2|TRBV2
TGTGCCAGCAGTGAACTAGCGGGAGGGGTCGGGGAGCTGTTTTTT
CASSELAGGVGELFF
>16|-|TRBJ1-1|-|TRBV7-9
TGTGCCAGCAGCTTACCCCAGGTGAGAGGGGCCCCGGCAGCTTTCTTT
CASSLPQVRGAPAAFF
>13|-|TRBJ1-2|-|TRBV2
TGTGCCAGCAGGCCTAACGAAGAAGATGTCTACACCTTC
CASRPNEEDVYTF
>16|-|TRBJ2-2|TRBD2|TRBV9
TGTGCCAGCAGCGTAGGATTAGCGGGAAGTACCGGGGAGCTGTTTTTT
CASSVGLAGSTGELFF